The source of this TCR beta chain is a study of shared T cell receptors in the human thymus (dated by TCRdb to 2020 to 2022). With regard to the full study: The study examined how self-reactive, shared T-cell receptor alpha chains are generated in the human thymus.

The CDR3, from cysteine to phenylalanine, totals 14 residues. Only CDR3 DNA is held: 42 bases, read in frame from base 1. CDR1 and CDR2 were assigned from the germline V gene as LGHNA and YSLEER. V and J lose 1 base and 1 base, and a span of 7 bases separates them. Concerning this clone itself: This clone's antigen is unknown. Base quality data are lacking; no much larger clone is found one base away.

Library preparation used the immunoSEQ multiplex PCR assay. Not all clones reach the TCRdb copy of this immuneACCESS table, which keeps in-frame sequences only. Checked studies attribute under half of the gap to unresolved V genes and leave the rest unexplained. The sample yields approximately 490,000 clones; about 84% were counted once. About 0.013% of the sample rests with the top ten. This same sample was also part of a study on human thymus T cells. Looking at the second paper: The donors were immunologically healthy infants in Finland who had open corrective cardiac surgery for congenital heart defects. Thymus tissue was collected as surgical resects that were removed during corrective cardiac surgery. Both the thymic and the peripheral blood repertoires appeared to show biased V and J gene segment usage. The related research reported highly overlapping thymic TCR repertoires among unrelated individuals. TCR alpha and beta repertoires from under 10 infant thymus samples and four related peripheral blood samples were characterized in the study. Donor ages ranging from about 7 to 250 days were recorded, and roughly six male and a couple of female infants were included in the cohort. Thymocytes were released mechanically from tissue and stored at -70 °C as pellets of about 9-32 million cells. Genomic DNA was extracted from frozen cell pellets with a QIAsymphony instrument. Using the immunoSEQ multiplex PCR assay, the TCRB and TCRAD loci were amplified from a standardized quantity of quality-controlled genomic DNA. Amplicons spanned the V(D)J region at a length sufficient to cover the CDR3 and identify V and J genes. The commercial immunoSEQ service was used to sequence amplicons on an Illumina platform. Primer bias and sequencing errors were corrected as previously described, and TCRAD and TCRB were defined on the basis of the IMGT database. Analysis of the repertoires was done with immunoSEQ Analyzer 3.0 and VDJTools and included basic statistics, V/J segment usage, diversity estimates, rarefaction and pairwise overlap. Diversity was estimated with Chao1, ChaoE, Efron-Thisted, Shannon and inverse Simpson indices, and also on datasets down-sampled to the smallest sample. Repertoire overlap was determined by strict matching of CDR3 nucleotide sequence, V gene and J gene, and Jaccard-based multidimensional scaling clustering was applied. Thymus samples yielded on average roughly 810,000 unique TCRB clonotypes, compared with 80,000 to 85,000 from blood samples.

Sample: thymocytes. The rearranged segments are TRBV4-3 and TRBJ2-5, with no confident D gene call. This sequence originates from a boy in the first two years of life with a congenital heart defect. Donor details come from another sample of the same person, matched by shared clones. CDR3 protein: CASSQARSQETQYF. At the DNA level, the sequence is TGCGCCAGCAGCCAAGCCCGGAGCCAAGAGACCCAGTACTTC.